Each of the 10 T cell receptor beta chains below was sequenced from the same sample in a study of Ad26.COV2.S vaccination and SARS-CoV-2 variants. Repertoires were generated with immunoSEQ multiplex PCR, while TCRdb's copy carries only in-frame clones and drops some. In the table there are around 320,000 clones, 86% of which are singletons. The treatment here: some 20 received Ad26.COV2.S at low or high dose, single or two shots; a few received placebo; per-sample allocation not given. Day 63 following the first vaccine or placebo injection was when the samples were taken. Here the sequenced sample was peripheral blood, taken in a trial of Ad26.COV2.S vaccine versus placebo. These receptors were obtained from a person between 18 and 59 years old who received the Ad26.COV2.S COVID-19 vaccine or a placebo.

The V gene is TRBV6-5, the J gene TRBJ1-2; 9 bases line up with TRBD1. Germline loops: CDR1 MNHEY, CDR2 SVGAGI. The V gene end was trimmed by 6 bases and the J gene end by 7 bases; junction bases not matched to a gene: 12. The CDR3 is 15 amino acids. The CDR3 loop reads CASSPPGQGMGGYTF. The CDR3 bases are TGTGCCAGCAGCCCCCCGGGACAGGGTATGGGTGGCTACACCTTC.

The chain is built from TRBV7-2 and TRBJ2-3; D unclear. V dropped 1 base and J dropped 4 bases, with 3 bases sitting between them. Germline V CDR1 and CDR2: SGHTA, FQGNSA. This CDR3 has 12 amino acids. Here the CDR3 reads CASSLVADTQYF. As DNA, the CDR3 is TGTGCCAGCAGCTTAGTGGCAGATACGCAGTATTTT.

The V call is TRBV11-3, the J call TRBJ2-1; possibly TRBD2 for D (6 bases). The CDR3 has 15 amino acids. V lost 5 bases to trimming and J lost 2 bases, with 13 bases between them. Per the germline V gene, CDR1 is SGHNT and CDR2 is YENEEA. The CDR3: CASSDGGDAYNEQFF. CDR3 DNA sequence: TGTGCCAGCAGCGATGGCGGGGATGCCTACAATGAGCAGTTCTTC.

The chain joins TRBV9 to TRBJ2-3; 8 positions agree with TRBD2. The ends lost 0 bases at V and 2 bases at J; junction bases unmatched: 5. The length of the CDR3 is 16 residues. The V gene's germline CDR1 is SGDLS and CDR2 YYNGEE. Here the CDR3 DNA reads TGTGCCAGCAGCGTAGATTCGGGGGGGAACACAGATACGCAGTATTTT. Translating it yields CASSVDSGGNTDTQYF.

This clone was observed a single time. The chain links TRBV3-1 (or the pseudogene TRBV3-2) to TRBJ2-7; tentative D call: TRBD1 (6 bases). Germline CDR1 reads LGHDT; CDR2 reads YNNKEL (reference sequence). The CDR3 spans 16 residues. Trimming took 6 bases from V and 6 from J, leaving 24 bases between them. The CDR3 DNA is TGTGCCAGCAGTACTACCATCAGGGGCCTATTGGGCGAGCAGTACTTC. This codes for CASSTTIRGLLGEQYF.

V usage is TRBV5-1 and J usage is TRBJ2-7; TRBD1 matches at 9 bases. Germline V CDR1 and CDR2: SGHRS, YFSETQ. CDR3 length: 14 residues. The ends lost 4 bases at V and 1 base at J; junction bases unmatched: 3. CDR3 nucleotides: TGCGCCAGCAGCCCGGACAGGGGATCCTACGAGCAGTACTTC. It yields the protein CASSPDRGSYEQYF.

The J gene is TRBJ1-4, the V gene TRBV11-2; D uncertain. Germline V gene data show CDR1 as SGHAT and CDR2 as FQNNGV. Trimming shortened V by 1 base and J by 0 bases, and 6 bases separated the two germline ends. This CDR3 has 15 residues. The CDR3 loop is CASSLGPSTNEKLFF. In nucleotides, the CDR3 is TGTGCCAGCAGCTTAGGTCCGTCAACTAATGAAAAACTGTTTTTT.

The chain's CDR3 is CASRYDGASPLYGYTF. In DNA form, the CDR3 reads TGTGCCAGCCGATACGATGGGGCAAGCCCTCTTTATGGCTACACCTTC. This chain joins TRBV27 and TRBJ1-2, with D tentatively TRBD1 (5 bases). With 8 bases removed from V and 5 bases from J, the gap between germline ends came to 24 bases. This CDR3 is built from 16 residues. Germline lookup yields CDR1 MNHEY and CDR2 SMNVEV (reference sequence).

The chain uses TRBV10-3 and TRBJ2-2, with a weak D call TRBD1 (5 bases). CDR3 length: 15 amino acids. V was shortened by 2 bases and J by 1 base, with 8 bases between the two germline ends. Germline V gene lookup returns CDR1 ENHRY and CDR2 SYGVKD. CDR3 DNA: TGTGCCATCAGTGAGACAGGTTTGAACACCGGGGAGCTGTTTTTT. Amino acids: CAISETGLNTGELFF.

V gene TRBV19 combines with J gene TRBJ2-7, with a possible D match to TRBD2 (6 bases). Per germline, CDR1 LNHDA and CDR2 SQIVND (reference sequence). V lost 5 bases and J lost 2, with 16 bases in between. This CDR3 comprises 15 residues. Here the CDR3 reads CASSLSLGGPYEQYF. As DNA, the CDR3 is TGTGCCAGTAGTCTCTCCCTCGGGGGACCCTACGAGCAGTACTTC.